This record looks at one T cell receptor (beta chain) sequence and its context. Its specificity is not known. The naive CD8 population came from CD45RO-negative cells selected for CCR7, without terminally differentiated effector memory CD45RA+ cells. The sample originates from a study of shared clonotypes between healthy human individuals. Study observations and caveats: The represented genetic and exposure-history diversity was limited by the small number of donors.

Sequenced by immunoSEQ multiplex PCR; TCRdb stores in-frame clones only, minus some. The table records some 2,000,000 clones, over 85% of them present only once. The length of the CDR3 is 16 residues. Germline-derived CDR1 and CDR2 are SGHDT and YYEEEE. V was pared by 4 bases and J by 0 bases, with 10 bases of the junction left unmatched. V gene TRBV5-6 combines with J gene TRBJ2-7; 7 bases line up with TRBD1. The TCR was taken from a man aged 18 to 30 in good health. Sequenced: naive CD8+ T cells sorted from blood. CDR3 sequence reads: CASSPVRDSRSYEQYF. The CDR3 DNA is TGTGCCAGCAGCCCCGTGAGGGACAGCCGCTCCTACGAGCAGTACTTC.